This is a list of T cell receptor beta chains from one sample in a study of Ad26.COV2.S vaccination and SARS-CoV-2 variants. Assay used: immunoSEQ multiplex PCR; TCRdb lists only in-frame clones, some missing. Counted here are about 350,000 clones, more than 85% occurring once; the ten biggest clones make up approximately 4.5%. Here the sequenced sample was peripheral blood, taken in a trial of Ad26.COV2.S vaccine versus placebo. The receptors were gathered from a person aged 18-60 years who received the Ad26.COV2.S COVID-19 vaccine or a placebo. Both conserved end residues are part of each CDR3. Each record gives: V gene, D gene, clone size, J gene, CDR3 DNA, CDR3 protein. The D gene is left open where the match is weak. Clone size is shown for a subset of rows, as once, few, many or a class of expanded clone.

TRBV28	TRBD2	few	TRBJ2-7	TGTGCCAGCATGATAGGACTAGCGGGAGATTACGAGCAGTACTTC	CASMIGLAGDYEQYF
TRBV3-1/TRBV3-2	-	-	TRBJ1-2	TGTGCCAGCAGCCAAGAAGGGGGAGGCTACACCTTC	CASSQEGGGYTF
TRBV6-7	-	-	TRBJ1-2	TGTGCCAGCAGTGCATACACGTACTCCTATGGCTACACCTTC	CASSAYTYSYGYTF
TRBV19	TRBD2	-	TRBJ2-3	TGTGCCAGTAGTATCCGGGCGGGAGAGGTGATAGATACGCAGTATTTT	CASSIRAGEVIDTQYF
TRBV5-6	-	-	TRBJ2-5	TGTGCCAGCAGCTTGGCCGTGGCGCCTTCTGAGACCCAGTACTTC	CASSLAVAPSETQYF
TRBV6-5	-	-	TRBJ1-2	TGTGCCAGCAGTCCCGACAGCAACTATGGCTACACCTTC	CASSPDSNYGYTF
TRBV19	-	few	TRBJ1-1	TGTGCCAGTAGTACGGGGGAGGTGAACACTGAAGCTTTCTTT	CASSTGEVNTEAFF
TRBV5-6	-	-	TRBJ1-2	TGTGCCAGCAGCTTGGTAACAAGTGATGGCTACACCTTC	CASSLVTSDGYTF
TRBV6-2/TRBV6-3	-	-	TRBJ2-3	TGTGCCAGCAGTTCCCATTCAGCCGGGGGCACAGATACGCAGTATTTT	CASSSHSAGGTDTQYF
TRBV11-2	TRBD1	-	TRBJ1-4	TGTGCCAGCAGGTCCGGGACAGGGGATGAAAAACTGTTTTTT	CASRSGTGDEKLFF
TRBV20-1	TRBD2	-	TRBJ2-1	TGCAGTGCTAGTGACAGACTAGCTAGGGATGAGCAGTTCTTC	CSASDRLARDEQFF
TRBV7-2	-	-	TRBJ1-1	TGTGCCAGCAGCTTAGCGAAGGCAGCGAGAACTGAAGCTTTCTTT	CASSLAKAARTEAFF
TRBV3-1/TRBV3-2	TRBD1	few	TRBJ2-7	TGTGCCAGCAGCCTAAGTGAGGGGGCCAACGAGCAGTACTTC	CASSLSEGANEQYF
TRBV3-1/TRBV3-2	TRBD1	-	TRBJ1-1	TGTGCCAGCTACAGTGCAGGGGGAAATTTGAGTGCCACTGAAGCTTTCTTT	CASYSAGGNLSATEAFF
TRBV5-4	TRBD2	few	TRBJ2-3	TGTGCCAGCAGCTCTGGGGGGCGCGGGAGGGCCTTTGCAGATACGCAGTATTTT	CASSSGGRGRAFADTQYF